Listed below are T cell receptor beta chains from one sample, sequenced in a study of naive and memory T cell subsets. TCRdb itself ran the UMI-ligation and nested PCR reads through MiXCR, one entry per CDR3 protein. There are 65,000 to 85,000 distinct CDR3 sequences in the sample; around 12% occur only once, and 0.9% to 1% lies in the top ten. Specimen: central memory CD4+ T cells from blood. The receptors here all came from a human donor in good health. The CDR3 runs from the conserved cysteine through the conserved F or W. D genes are given only for firm matches. Rows may omit the clone size; those that give it use once, few, many or a size class.

D: TRBD2; size: NA; V: TRBV15; J: TRBJ2-7; DNA: TGTGCCACCAGCAGAGGTGGGGCTAGCGGGAGCTACGAGCAGTACTTC; CDR3: CATSRGGASGSYEQYF
D: TRBD1; size: NA; V: TRBV27; J: TRBJ1-6; DNA: TGTGCCAGCAGTTTTTTTGGAGCAGGGGGAGATAATTCACCCCTCCACTTT; CDR3: CASSFFGAGGDNSPLHF
D: NA; size: many; V: TRBV5-1; J: TRBJ2-6; DNA: TGCGCCAGCAGCCCGGAGGTCAGGGCTGGGGCCAACGTCCTGACTTTC; CDR3: CASSPEVRAGANVLTF
D: TRBD1; size: few; V: TRBV3-1; J: TRBJ1-1; DNA: TGTGCCAGCAGCCAGGGGACAGGGAACACTGAAGCTTTCTTT; CDR3: CASSQGTGNTEAFF
D: NA; size: few; V: TRBV7-9; J: TRBJ1-3; DNA: TGTGCCAGCAGCCGCCTGGAAGCGGGTCCAGGGAACACCATATATTTT; CDR3: CASSRLEAGPGNTIYF
D: NA; size: NA; V: TRBV20-1; J: TRBJ1-4; DNA: TGCAGTGCTAGAGATCAGGGAGAGGAAAAACTGTTTTTT; CDR3: CSARDQGEEKLFF
D: TRBD2; size: NA; V: TRBV12-3/TRBV12-4; J: TRBJ2-5; DNA: TGTGCCAGCAGCGGCGGGGCTAGCGGCGAAGAGACCCAGTACTTC; CDR3: CASSGGASGEETQYF
D: NA; size: once; V: TRBV14; J: TRBJ1-1; DNA: TGTGCCTCACGGGCGGGCACTGAAGCTTTCTTT; CDR3: CASRAGTEAFF
D: TRBD1; size: NA; V: TRBV5-1; J: TRBJ2-1; DNA: TGCGCCTGCAACCGGAGGACAGGGTCCTACAATGAGCAGTTCTTC; CDR3: CACNRRTGSYNEQFF
D: NA; size: NA; V: TRBV7-9; J: TRBJ2-2; DNA: TGTGCCAGCAGCTTAGCGTCGCTCACCGGGGAGCTGTTTTTT; CDR3: CASSLASLTGELFF
D: NA; size: few; V: TRBV30; J: TRBJ1-3; DNA: TGTGCCTGGGGACAGAGCTCTGGAAACACCATATATTTT; CDR3: CAWGQSSGNTIYF
D: TRBD1; size: NA; V: TRBV29-1; J: TRBJ2-5; DNA: TGCAGCGTGTCGCTTGGGACAGGGCTGGAGACCCAGTACTTC; CDR3: CSVSLGTGLETQYF
D: TRBD2; size: few; V: TRBV12-3/TRBV12-4; J: TRBJ2-1; DNA: TGTGCCAGCAGCGAGACTAGCGGGATAAGCTCCTACAATGAGCAGTTCTTC; CDR3: CASSETSGISSYNEQFF
D: NA; size: NA; V: TRBV4-2; J: TRBJ1-2; DNA: TGTGCCAGCAGCCAAGACCTCCGGAACTATGGCTACACCTTC; CDR3: CASSQDLRNYGYTF
D: NA; size: NA; V: TRBV27; J: TRBJ1-5; DNA: TGTGCCAGCAGACAGAAGAATCAGCCCCAGCATTTT; CDR3: CASRQKNQPQHF
D: TRBD1; size: many; V: TRBV19; J: TRBJ1-2; DNA: TGTGCCAGTAGTATCCTAAAGCCGGGACAGGGGTCCTATGGCTACACCTTC; CDR3: CASSILKPGQGSYGYTF
D: NA; size: NA; V: TRBV6-1; J: TRBJ1-4; DNA: TGTGCCAGCAGAGCTTCGACGGGACCGTTAGAAAAACTGTTTTTT; CDR3: CASRASTGPLEKLFF
D: TRBD1; size: NA; V: TRBV6-5; J: TRBJ1-6; DNA: TGTGCCAGCAGGCCCTCTCGACAGGGCTATAATTCACCCCTCCACTTT; CDR3: CASRPSRQGYNSPLHF
D: NA; size: few; V: TRBV7-2; J: TRBJ2-3; DNA: TGTGCCAGCAGCTTTTCTAGCCGGGGCACAGATACGCAGTATTTT; CDR3: CASSFSSRGTDTQYF
D: NA; size: NA; V: TRBV5-1; J: TRBJ1-5; DNA: TGCGCCAGCAGCTTTTTCCCGCAGGACGGGCGCAATCAGCCCCAGCATTTT; CDR3: CASSFFPQDGRNQPQHF
D: NA; size: few; V: TRBV6-1; J: TRBJ1-1; DNA: TGTGCCAGCAGTGAATCAATAGGGGGGATCGCTGAAGCTTTCTTT; CDR3: CASSESIGGIAEAFF
D: NA; size: NA; V: TRBV5-4; J: TRBJ2-2; DNA: TGTGCCAGCAGCTTGAAGCTAGCCGGTGCCGGGGAGCTGTTTTTT; CDR3: CASSLKLAGAGELFF
D: TRBD1; size: NA; V: TRBV15; J: TRBJ1-6; DNA: TGTGCCACCAGCAGAGATAAGGGACAGGGCACCAACTCCTATAATTCACCCCTCCACTTT; CDR3: CATSRDKGQGTNSYNSPLHF
D: NA; size: few; V: TRBV6-2/TRBV6-3; J: TRBJ1-5; DNA: TGTGCCAGCAGTTACCGCGGGAAGGGGTATTACCAGAGCAATCAGCCCCAGCATTTT; CDR3: CASSYRGKGYYQSNQPQHF
D: NA; size: NA; V: TRBV19; J: TRBJ1-1; DNA: TGTGCCAGTAGTATGCGAGGGGTGAACACTGAAGCTTTCTTT; CDR3: CASSMRGVNTEAFF